Below, 14 T cell receptor beta chains from the same sample are listed, as sequenced in a study of tumor and adjacent non-tumor tissue in lung cancer. TCRbeta libraries were built with three rounds of nested PCR, modified from ARM-PCR. TCRdb fed the multiplex PCR reads into MiXCR, producing one record per CDR3 protein. The sample has about 140,000 distinct CDR3 sequences, around 67% seen once; the top ten hold 18%. This sample's RNA came from whole unsorted tissue. Sequences were obtained from lung tumor tissue. These receptors were collected from a man aged 60 to 69 with small cell lung cancer.

In regard to this clonotype: The missing conserved phenylalanine or tryptophan at the end of this CDR3 makes a read error likely. V gene TRBV6-5 combines with J gene TRBJ2-1; 7 positions agree with TRBD2. The CDR3 totals 15 residues. Germline CDR1 and CDR2: MNHEY and SVGAGI. The DNA for the CDR3 is TGTGCCAGCAGTTACTCCGGGGGGACCTACAGTGAGCAGTTCTTA. Its protein is CASSYSGGTYSEQFL.

Comments on this clonotype: This sequence may be a read error, since a much larger clone differs from it by one base. V is TRBV28 and J is TRBJ2-3, with D tentatively TRBD2 (5 bases). The CDR3 totals 12 residues. V lost 6 bases, J lost 4 bases, and 8 bases lay in between. Germline CDR1 and CDR2: MDHEN and SYDVKM. The CDR3 DNA sequence: TGTGCCAGCAGGGAGGTCGCAGATACGCAGTATTTT. Its translation: CASREVADTQYF.

Points on this clonotype: An end of the junction does not agree with germline; a read error may underlie this. This chain joins TRBV11-2 and TRBJ1-6; TRBD1 might be the D (6 bases). This CDR3 is built from 15 residues. The germline V gene has CDR1 SGHAT and CDR2 FQNNGV. CDR3 nucleotide sequence: TGTGCCAACAGCTTATCCGGGACAAATAATTCACCCCTCCACTTT. It yields the protein CANSLSGTNNSPLHF.

On this clonotype: An end of the junction does not agree with germline; a read error may underlie this. This sequence joins TRBV11-2 and TRBJ2-1, with D unclear. The germline V gene encodes CDR1 SGHAT and CDR2 FQNNGV. This CDR3 is built from 16 residues. The DNA for the CDR3 is TGTGCGAGCATACCCACCCCATCACTAACCTACAATGAGCAGTTCTTC. Its protein is CASIPTPSLTYNEQFF. The full variable domain, in which reference TRBV11-2 and TRBJ2-1 provide the parts outside the CDR3, is EAGVAQSPRYKIIEKRQSVAFWCNPISGHATLYWYQQILGQGPKLLIQFQNNGVVDDSQLPKDRFSAERLKGVDSTLKIQPAKLEDSAVYLCASIPTPSLTYNEQFFGPGTRLTVL.

This chain joins TRBV11-3 and TRBJ2-1, with 16 bases aligning to TRBD2. The CDR3 sequence is 17 residues long. V lost 7 bases and J lost 1; bases outside the gene matches: 4. Per the germline V gene, CDR1 is SGHNT and CDR2 is YENEEA. CDR3 coding DNA: TGTGCCAGCATCTTGGGACTAGCGGGAGGGTCCTACAATGAGCAGTTCTTC. Encoded protein: CASILGLAGGSYNEQFF.

A word on this clonotype: The junction departs from the called germline gene at one end, perhaps through a read error. This CDR3 reads CATSFNSAGEKLFF. The CDR3, as DNA: TGTGCCACCAGCTTTAACAGCGCAGGGGAAAAACTGTTTTTT. The chain carries TRBV5-4 and TRBJ1-4; D might be TRBD1 (5 bases). The germline V gene has CDR1 SGHNT and CDR2 YYREEE (reference sequence). The CDR3 totals 14 residues.

This clonotype was observed many times. The V call is TRBV29-1, the J call TRBJ2-1; 8 bases are a match to TRBD1. Germline assignment: CDR1 SQVTM and CDR2 ANQGSEA. V lost 4 bases and J lost 5; bases outside the gene matches: 4. The CDR3 contains 13 residues. CDR3 coding DNA: TGCAGCGTTGGAAGGGACAGGAACAATGAGCAGTTCTTC. Its translation is CSVGRDRNNEQFF.

A note on this clonotype: This could be a read error, since a much larger clone is one nucleotide away. In this CDR3 the conserved last residue, phenylalanine or tryptophan, is missing, so a read error is likely. The rearrangement uses TRBV20-1 and TRBJ2-2; unclear D gene. The ends were cut back, 6 bases at V and 3 bases at J, with 8 bases in the middle. Germline V gene sequence: CDR1 DFQATT, CDR2 SNEGSKA (reference sequence). The CDR3 is 12 residues long. The CDR3 region has the DNA TGCAGTGCCCGGGTGGACACCGGGGAGCTGTTTTAT. Translated, it gives CSARVDTGELFY.

This clonotype was seen many times. The chain uses TRBV6-5 and TRBJ2-3, with D hard to call. The CDR3 contains 13 residues. The V end was cut by 5 bases, the J end by 4 bases, with 10 bases between. Germline V gene sequence: CDR1 MNHEY, CDR2 SVGAGI. This CDR3 is CASSARLADTQYF. In nucleotides, the CDR3 is TGTGCCAGCAGTGCAAGGTTGGCAGATACGCAGTATTTT.

This clonotype was observed at least ten times. This chain connects TRBV11-2 to TRBJ2-3; no reliable D call. Germline lookup yields CDR1 SGHAT and CDR2 FQNNGV. The CDR3 is 14 amino acids. V lost 5 bases and J lost 4, with 13 bases in between. The DNA of the CDR3 is TGTGCCAGCAGCGTTTCCCCTGGGGCAGATACGCAGTATTTT. Translating it yields CASSVSPGADTQYF.

This clonotype was counted ten times or more. V usage is TRBV20-1 and J usage is TRBJ2-1, with TRBD2 matching 12 bases. Germline CDR1 and CDR2: DFQATT and SNEGSKA (reference sequence). This CDR3 has 17 residues. V trimming: 1 base; J trimming: 7 bases; junction bases outside the gene matches: 11. CDR3 residues: CSARGLAGGPRHNEQFF. The CDR3 coding sequence is TGCAGTGCTAGAGGTCTAGCGGGAGGGCCCCGCCATAATGAGCAGTTCTTC.

J is TRBJ2-2 and V is TRBV5-4; D unclear. The CDR3 spans 16 residues. Trimming took 0 bases from V and 8 from J, leaving 17 bases between them. Per the germline V gene, CDR1 is SGHNT and CDR2 is YYREEE (reference sequence). The CDR3 DNA reads TGTGCCAGCAGCTTGGAAGCCGGCTCCCGAGGAGGGGAGCTGTTTTTT. This sequence encodes CASSLEAGSRGGELFF.

Within the sample, this clonotype is medium-sized. The chain has TRBV11-2 and TRBJ2-1; D might be TRBD2 (5 bases). In germline, CDR1 is SGHAT, CDR2 FQNNGV. Trimming left V 5 bases short and J 9 bases short, with 17 bases between. The CDR3 loop spans 14 amino acids. CDR3 sequence: CASSGLRGSGEQFF. As DNA, the CDR3 is TGTGCCAGCAGCGGCCTACGAGGGAGTGGTGAGCAGTTCTTC. Looking up the rest from reference TRBV11-2 and TRBJ2-1 gives the full variable domain: EAGVAQSPRYKIIEKRQSVAFWCNPISGHATLYWYQQILGQGPKLLIQFQNNGVVDDSQLPKDRFSAERLKGVDSTLKIQPAKLEDSAVYLCASSGLRGSGEQFFGPGTRLTVL.

V is TRBV7-8 and J is TRBJ2-3; D assignment may be TRBD1 or TRBD2 (6 bases each). V was trimmed by 8 bases and J by 2 bases, leaving 26 bases between them. There are 18 residues in the CDR3. Germline loops: CDR1 SGHVS, CDR2 FQNEAQ. The DNA for the CDR3 is TGTGCCAGCGGCGTAGGGAACCTAGGAGGGGGTTTCACAGATACGCAGTATTTT. Protein sequence: CASGVGNLGGGFTDTQYF. Full variable domain (missing parts from reference TRBV7-8 and TRBJ2-3): GAGVSQSPRYKVAKRGQDVALRCDPISGHVSLFWYQQALGQGPEFLTYFQNEAQLDKSGLPSDRFFAERPEGSVSTLKIQRTQQEDSAVYLCASGVGNLGGGFTDTQYFGPGTRLTVL.